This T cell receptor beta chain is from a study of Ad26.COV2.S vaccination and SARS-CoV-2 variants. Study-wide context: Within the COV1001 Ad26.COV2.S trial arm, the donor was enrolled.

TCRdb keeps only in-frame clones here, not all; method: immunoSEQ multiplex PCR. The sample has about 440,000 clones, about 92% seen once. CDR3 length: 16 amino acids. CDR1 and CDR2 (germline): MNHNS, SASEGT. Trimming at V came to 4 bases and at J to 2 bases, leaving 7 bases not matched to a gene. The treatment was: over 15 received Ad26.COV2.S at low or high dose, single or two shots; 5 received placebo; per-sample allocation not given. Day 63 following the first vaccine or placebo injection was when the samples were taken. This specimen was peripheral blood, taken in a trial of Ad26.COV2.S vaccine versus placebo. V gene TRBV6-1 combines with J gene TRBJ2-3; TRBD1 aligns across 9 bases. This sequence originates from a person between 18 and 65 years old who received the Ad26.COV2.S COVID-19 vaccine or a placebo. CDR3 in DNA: TGTGCCAGCAGTGGGAGGACAGGGGATCCCACAGATACGCAGTATTTT. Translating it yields CASSGRTGDPTDTQYF.